Listed here are 9 T cell receptor beta chains from one sample, sequenced in a study of blood T cell repertoires in COVID-19. TCRdb keeps only in-frame clones here, not all; method: immunoSEQ multiplex PCR. The sample has about 260,000 clones, more than 75% seen once. The source material was peripheral blood. The receptors here all came from a woman aged 55-70 years with COVID-19, enrolled during active disease.

V usage is TRBV5-1 and J usage is TRBJ2-3, with 7 bases matching TRBD2. Looked up from germline, CDR1 is SGHRS and CDR2 is YFSETQ. CDR3 length: 16 amino acids. The trim removed 0 bases at V and 4 bases at J, leaving 8 bases unmatched. The CDR3 reads CASSLVPPGGSDTQYF. As DNA, the CDR3 is TGCGCCAGCAGCTTGGTACCTCCGGGAGGCTCAGATACGCAGTATTTT. The full variable domain, in which reference TRBV5-1 and TRBJ2-3 provide the parts outside the CDR3, is KAGVTQTPRYLIKTRGQQVTLSCSPISGHRSVSWYQQTPGQGLQFLFEYFSETQRNKGNFPGRFSGRQFSNSRSEMNVSTLELGDSALYLCASSLVPPGGSDTQYFGPGTRLTVL.

The chain joins TRBV11-2 to TRBJ2-2; 8 bases match TRBD1. J was trimmed by 8 bases and V by 5 bases; bases with no gene match: 10. Germline V gene data show CDR1 as SGHAT and CDR2 as FQNNGV. CDR3 length: 15 amino acids. The CDR3 loop is CASSPRRDRSGELFF. The CDR3 DNA reads TGTGCCAGCAGCCCACGGAGGGACAGGTCGGGGGAGCTGTTTTTT. Full variable domain (remainder filled in from reference TRBV11-2 and TRBJ2-2): EAGVAQSPRYKIIEKRQSVAFWCNPISGHATLYWYQQILGQGPKLLIQFQNNGVVDDSQLPKDRFSAERLKGVDSTLKIQPAKLEDSAVYLCASSPRRDRSGELFFGEGSRLTVL.

The chain recombines TRBV6-1 with TRBJ2-7; D is possibly TRBD2 (6 bases). The CDR3 consists of 15 residues. V was pared by 1 base and J by 1 base, with 11 bases between. Germline CDR1 MNHNS, CDR2 SASEGT. CDR3 sequence (DNA): TGTGCCAGCAGTGAAGAGGCGGGATCGTCCTACGAGCAGTACTTC. Translation: CASSEEAGSSYEQYF.

The gene calls are TRBV7-9 and TRBJ1-1; TRBD1 matches at 9 bases. This CDR3 is built from 16 residues. Losses at the gene ends were 4 bases for V and 5 bases for J; bases not matched to a gene: 11. CDR1 is SEHNR and CDR2 is FQNEAQ in the germline V gene (reference sequence). The CDR3 loop is CASSSYGTGRWTEAFF. CDR3 sequence (DNA): TGTGCCAGCAGCTCCTACGGGACAGGGCGTTGGACTGAAGCTTTCTTT.

V gene TRBV20-1 combines with J gene TRBJ2-5, with 7 bases matching TRBD2. There are 11 residues in the CDR3. Germline V gives CDR1 DFQATT, CDR2 SNEGSKA (reference sequence). The trim removed 6 bases at V and 5 bases at J, leaving 3 bases unmatched. The CDR3 region is CSAQLAETQYF. In DNA form, the CDR3 reads TGCAGTGCCCAACTAGCGGAGACCCAGTACTTC.

V usage is TRBV10-1 and J usage is TRBJ2-7, with 7 bases fitting TRBD1. Germline V gene sequence: CDR1 WNHNN, CDR2 SYGVQD (reference sequence). Losses at the gene ends were 4 bases for V and 3 bases for J; bases not matched to a gene: 9. The CDR3 is made up of 15 amino acids. CDR3 coding DNA: TGCGCCAGCAGTGGCCCCGACAGGGCATTCTACGAGCAGTACTTC. Its protein is CASSGPDRAFYEQYF.

The rearrangement joins TRBV6-1 to TRBJ2-1; 15 nucleotides line up with TRBD2. The CDR3 sequence is 19 residues long. Germline trimming cut 3 bases from V and 4 bases from J; bases unmatched to any gene: 10. Germline CDR1 is MNHNS and CDR2 is SASEGT. The CDR3 DNA reads as TGTGCCAGCAGTGAGGGGACTAGCGGGAGGCCCGGGAGTTACAATGAGCAGTTCTTC. Protein sequence: CASSEGTSGRPGSYNEQFF.

The chain recombines TRBV19 with TRBJ2-1; tentatively, D is TRBD1 (6 bases). Germline V gene sequence: CDR1 LNHDA, CDR2 SQIVND (reference sequence). V was clipped by 5 bases and J by 5 bases, with 16 bases between them. The CDR3 length is 15 residues. Here the CDR3 DNA reads TGTGCCAGTAGTTATATAGGAGCAGGGGACAATGAGCAGTTCTTC. This gives the protein CASSYIGAGDNEQFF.

The V call is TRBV6-2 or TRBV6-3, the J call TRBJ1-2, with 12 nucleotides matching TRBD1. V lost 6 bases and J lost 0; bases outside the gene matches: 8. The CDR3 has 17 amino acids. Germline V gene lookup returns CDR1 MNHEY and CDR2 SVGEGT. The CDR3 bases are TGTGCCAGCAGCTCTCCGGGACAGGGGGCTTCTAACTATGGCTACACCTTC. Translating it yields CASSSPGQGASNYGYTF.